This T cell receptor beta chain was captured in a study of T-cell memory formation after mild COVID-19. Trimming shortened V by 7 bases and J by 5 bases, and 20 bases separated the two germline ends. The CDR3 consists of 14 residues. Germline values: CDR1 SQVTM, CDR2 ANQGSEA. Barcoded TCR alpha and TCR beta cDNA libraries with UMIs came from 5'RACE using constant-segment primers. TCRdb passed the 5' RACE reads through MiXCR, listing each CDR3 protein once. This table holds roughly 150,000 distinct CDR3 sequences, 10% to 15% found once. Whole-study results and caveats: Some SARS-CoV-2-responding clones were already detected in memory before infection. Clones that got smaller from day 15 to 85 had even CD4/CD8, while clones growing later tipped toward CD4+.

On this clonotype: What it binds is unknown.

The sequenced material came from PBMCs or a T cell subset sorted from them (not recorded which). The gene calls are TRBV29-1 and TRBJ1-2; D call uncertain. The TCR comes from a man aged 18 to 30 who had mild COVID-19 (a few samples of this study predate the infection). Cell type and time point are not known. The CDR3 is CSAPKGRGIYGYTF. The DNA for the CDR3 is TGCAGCGCTCCCAAGGGCCGAGGGATATATGGCTACACCTTC.